This T cell receptor (beta chain) comes out of a study of blood T cell repertoires in COVID-19. Study information: Material from acute and convalescent COVID-19 was sourced from the United States, Italy and Spain. Sources were T cells, B-cell-depleted T cells, or PBMCs; the material itself was cDNA or gDNA.

Germline V gene data show CDR1 as LGHDT and CDR2 as YNNKEL (reference sequence). The V end lost 0 bases, the J end lost 7 bases, and 7 bases lay between the germline ends. The CDR3 totals 13 residues. Original analysis: Estimation of nucleated cell counts relied on the amplification of reference gene primers. TCRdb's copy holds only in-frame clones and misses some; the assay was immunoSEQ multiplex PCR. Clonal size and the V and J genes are those of that table, whereas D and trimming came from the DNA. This table holds 90,000 to 130,000 clones, roughly four fifths found once. The receptor was derived from a man between 65 and 80 years old with acute or convalescent COVID-19. The rearrangement uses TRBV3-1 (or the pseudogene TRBV3-2) and TRBJ1-5; D not resolved. The sequencing input was peripheral blood. CDR3 sequence (DNA): TGTGCCAGCAGCCAAGATAACAGCCAGCCCCAGCATTTT. This sequence encodes CASSQDNSQPQHF.